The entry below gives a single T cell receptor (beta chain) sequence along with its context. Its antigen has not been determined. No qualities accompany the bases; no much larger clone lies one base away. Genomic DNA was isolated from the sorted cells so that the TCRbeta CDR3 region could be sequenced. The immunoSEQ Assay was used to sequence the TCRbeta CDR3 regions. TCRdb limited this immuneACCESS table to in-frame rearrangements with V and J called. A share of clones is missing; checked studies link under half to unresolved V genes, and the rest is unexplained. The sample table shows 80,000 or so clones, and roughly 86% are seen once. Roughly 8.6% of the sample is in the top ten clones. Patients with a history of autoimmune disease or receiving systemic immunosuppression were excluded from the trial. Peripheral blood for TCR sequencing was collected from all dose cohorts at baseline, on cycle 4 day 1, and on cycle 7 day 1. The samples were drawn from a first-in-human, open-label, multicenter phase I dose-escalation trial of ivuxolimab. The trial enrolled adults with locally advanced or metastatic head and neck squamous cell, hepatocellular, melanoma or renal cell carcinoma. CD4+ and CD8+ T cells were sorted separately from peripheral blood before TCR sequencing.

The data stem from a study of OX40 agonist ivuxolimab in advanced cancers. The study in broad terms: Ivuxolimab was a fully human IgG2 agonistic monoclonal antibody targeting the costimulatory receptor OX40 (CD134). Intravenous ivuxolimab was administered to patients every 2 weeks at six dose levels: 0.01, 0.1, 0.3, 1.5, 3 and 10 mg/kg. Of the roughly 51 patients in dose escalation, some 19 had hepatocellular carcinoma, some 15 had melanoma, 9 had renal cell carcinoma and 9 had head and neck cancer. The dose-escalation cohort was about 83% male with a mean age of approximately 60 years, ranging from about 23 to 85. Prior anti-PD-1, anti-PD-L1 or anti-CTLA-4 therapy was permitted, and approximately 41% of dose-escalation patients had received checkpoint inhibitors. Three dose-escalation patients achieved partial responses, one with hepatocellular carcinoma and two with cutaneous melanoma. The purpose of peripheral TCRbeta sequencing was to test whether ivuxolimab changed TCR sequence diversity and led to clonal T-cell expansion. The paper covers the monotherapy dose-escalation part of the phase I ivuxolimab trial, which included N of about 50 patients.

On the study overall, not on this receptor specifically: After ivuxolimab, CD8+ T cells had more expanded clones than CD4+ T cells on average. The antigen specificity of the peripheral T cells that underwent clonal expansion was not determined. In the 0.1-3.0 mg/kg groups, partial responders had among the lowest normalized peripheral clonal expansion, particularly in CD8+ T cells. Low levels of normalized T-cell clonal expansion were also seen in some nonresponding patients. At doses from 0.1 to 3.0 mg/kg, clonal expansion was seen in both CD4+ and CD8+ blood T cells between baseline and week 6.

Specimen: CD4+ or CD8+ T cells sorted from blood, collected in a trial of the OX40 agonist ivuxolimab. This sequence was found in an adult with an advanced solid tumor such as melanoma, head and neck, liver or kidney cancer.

The CDR3 has the sequence CASSSSAGSYEQYF. Read as DNA, the sequence is TGCGCCAGCAGCTCATCAGCGGGGTCCTACGAGCAGTACTTC. The V and J genes are TRBV5-1 and TRBJ2-7, with TRBD2 identical over 7 junction bases. CDR3 length: 14 amino acids, cysteine to phenylalanine. Only the CDR3 portion is preserved as DNA: 42 bases, with reading frame beginning at the first base. The germline V end is reduced by 3 bases and the J end by 1 base; junction bases left unmatched: 4. Based on the germline V gene, the CDR1 and CDR2 sequences are SGHRS and YFSETQ.